What follows are 21 T cell receptor beta chains derived from one specimen sequenced in a study of radiotherapy plus CTLA-4 blockade in lung cancer. Generated by immunoSEQ multiplex PCR, the TCRdb table keeps only in-frame clones and is missing some. This table holds over 45,000 clones, over 75% found once. Material: peripheral blood, obtained from a patient treated with radiotherapy plus ipilimumab. The receptor source for this set is a human donor with non-small cell lung cancer who had a complete response to radiotherapy plus ipilimumab.

The chain carries TRBV5-1 and TRBJ1-1, with TRBD1 matching over 11 bases. The CDR3 extends over 15 amino acids. After removal of 1 base from V and 3 bases from J, the junction contained 2 bases not matched to a gene. Germline values: CDR1 SGHRS, CDR2 YFSETQ. Written as DNA, the CDR3 is TGCGCCAGCAGCTTGTGGGACAGGGGGGACACTGAAGCTTTCTTT. Encoded protein: CASSLWDRGDTEAFF. Full variable domain (outside the CDR3, taken from reference TRBV5-1 and TRBJ1-1): KAGVTQTPRYLIKTRGQQVTLSCSPISGHRSVSWYQQTPGQGLQFLFEYFSETQRNKGNFPGRFSGRQFSNSRSEMNVSTLELGDSALYLCASSLWDRGDTEAFFGQGTRLTVV.

The chain has TRBV18 and TRBJ1-5; maybe TRBD1 (5 bases). From germline, CDR1 is KGHSH and CDR2 LQKENI. Trimming pared 4 bases from V and 3 bases from J, leaving 10 bases between. The CDR3 contains 14 residues. The DNA for the CDR3 is TGTGCCAGCTCACTGGGAGGGGACAATCAGCCCCAGCATTTT. This translates into CASSLGGDNQPQHF.

This chain links TRBV27 with TRBJ2-4, with D maybe TRBD1 (6 bases). The CDR3 sequence is 14 residues long. Germline V gives CDR1 MNHEY, CDR2 SMNVEV (reference sequence). Trimming took 6 bases from V and 5 from J, leaving 14 bases between them. CDR3 DNA sequence: TGTGCCAGCAGCTCACAGGGCGGTGAAAACATTCAGTACTTC. Amino acids: CASSSQGGENIQYF.

The chain uses TRBV7-2 and TRBJ1-4, with a weak D call TRBD1 (6 bases). The CDR3 is made up of 18 amino acids. V lost 2 bases to trimming and J lost 7 bases, with 23 bases between them. CDR1 is SGHTA, CDR2 FQGNSA, per germline. CDR3 sequence (DNA): TGTGCCAGCAGCTTATCCCCCCCAACAGGGTCCGGTAGTGAAAAACTGTTTTTT. Encoded protein: CASSLSPPTGSGSEKLFF.

The rearrangement uses TRBV25-1 and TRBJ1-4; a possible D gene is TRBD1 (6 bases). Germline CDR1 and CDR2: MGHDK and SYGVNS. V lost 4 bases, J lost 8 bases, and 17 bases lay in between. The CDR3 totals 15 residues. The CDR3 sequence: CASSVTGSVWEKLFF. The CDR3 DNA follows: TGTGCCAGCAGTGTCACAGGGTCGGTCTGGGAAAAACTGTTTTTT.

In its sample, this clone was seen a few times. J is TRBJ2-2 and V is TRBV19; 7 bases align to TRBD2. This CDR3 is built from 14 residues. Germline CDR1 LNHDA, CDR2 SQIVND (reference sequence). V gave up 6 bases and J gave up 6 bases; unmatched junction bases: 7. The DNA of the CDR3 is TGTGCCAGTAGGCCGGGCGCGGGGGCCGGGGAGCTGTTTTTT. This sequence encodes CASRPGAGAGELFF. Looking up the rest from reference TRBV19 and TRBJ2-2 gives the full variable domain: DGGITQSPKYLFRKEGQNVTLSCEQNLNHDAMYWYRQDPGQGLRLIYYSQIVNDFQKGDIAEGYSVSREKKESFPLTVTSAQKNPTAFYLCASRPGAGAGELFFGEGSRLTVL.

The chain has TRBV19 and TRBJ1-2, with TRBD1 matching over 8 bases. CDR1 and CDR2 from the germline V gene are LNHDA and SQIVND (reference sequence). J gave up 0 bases and V 6 bases, and 6 bases lay outside the gene matches. This CDR3 is 15 amino acids long. In nucleotides, the CDR3 is TGTGCCAGTAGCCTGGGACAGGATGCTAACTATGGCTACACCTTC. The encoded protein is CASSLGQDANYGYTF.

This chain uses TRBV6-5 with TRBJ2-2; 9 positions match TRBD1. The CDR3 spans 15 residues. The germline CDR1 and CDR2 sequences are MNHEY and SVGAGI. V gave up 5 bases and J gave up 5 bases; unmatched junction bases: 6. The CDR3 protein is CASSQTGGQTGELFF. Written as DNA, the CDR3 is TGTGCCAGCAGTCAAACAGGGGGCCAAACCGGGGAGCTGTTTTTT.

The V call is TRBV7-2, the J call TRBJ1-6; 7 bases line up with TRBD1. With V trimmed by 5 bases and J by 8 bases, 3 bases remained unmatched. The CDR3 runs 13 residues. The germline CDR1 and CDR2 sequences are SGHTA and FQGNSA. The chain's CDR3 is CASSKGGDSPLHF. In DNA, the CDR3 is TGTGCCAGCAGCAAAGGGGGCGATTCACCCCTCCACTTT.

V gene TRBV9 combines with J gene TRBJ2-3, with 10 bases that match TRBD2. The germline gives CDR1 SGDLS, CDR2 YYNGEE. The V segment lost 2 bases and the J segment 4 bases; nucleotides outside the gene matches: 7. The length of the CDR3 is 16 residues. Written as DNA, the CDR3 is TGTGCCAGCAGCGTTACATTAGCGGGAGGAGCAGATACGCAGTATTTT. Residues: CASSVTLAGGADTQYF.

As DNA, the CDR3 is TGTGCCTGGAGGGGGCTCCCAGAGACCCAGTACTTC. Its translation is CAWRGLPETQYF. This chain connects TRBV30 to TRBJ2-5; D possibly corresponds to TRBD1 (5 bases). V gave up 3 bases and J gave up 4 bases, with 9 bases separating them. This CDR3 is built from 12 residues. Germline V gives CDR1 GTSNPN, CDR2 SVGIG (reference sequence).

This clone is medium-sized within its sample. The gene calls are TRBV5-6 and TRBJ1-3; maybe TRBD1 (5 bases). The CDR3 sequence is 18 residues long. Germline CDR1 SGHDT, CDR2 YYEEEE. V lost 2 bases and J 0 bases, leaving 18 bases between the germline ends. The CDR3 is CASSLGTDTIYSGNTIYF. The CDR3 DNA follows: TGTGCCAGCAGCTTAGGAACGGACACCATCTACTCTGGAAACACCATATATTTT.

The chain employs TRBV7-2 and TRBJ2-7; 8 bases match TRBD1. Germline assignment: CDR1 SGHTA and CDR2 FQGNSA. This CDR3 spans 14 amino acids. After removal of 5 bases from V and 2 bases from J, the junction contained 5 bases not matched to a gene. CDR3: CASSVWTGPYEQYF. The CDR3 nucleotides are TGTGCCAGCAGCGTATGGACAGGGCCCTACGAGCAGTACTTC.

V is TRBV27 and J is TRBJ2-7; tentatively, D is TRBD1 (5 bases). Germline V gene data show CDR1 as MNHEY and CDR2 as SMNVEV (reference sequence). V dropped 0 bases and J dropped 2 bases, with 8 bases sitting between them. The CDR3 spans 14 residues. As DNA, the CDR3 is TGTGCCAGCAGTTTATCGTTGGGGCCCTACGAGCAGTACTTC. This gives the protein CASSLSLGPYEQYF.

V usage is TRBV5-1 and J usage is TRBJ2-1, with 11 bases fitting TRBD2. CDR1 is SGHRS and CDR2 is YFSETQ in the germline V gene. After removal of 4 bases from V and 0 bases from J, the junction contained 15 bases not matched to a gene. The CDR3 spans 20 residues. The CDR3 protein is CASSRKPTSGMLSSYNEQFF. CDR3 bases: TGCGCCAGCAGCCGCAAGCCGACTAGCGGGATGCTGAGCTCCTACAATGAGCAGTTCTTC. The complete variable domain, with remaining parts taken from reference TRBV5-1 and TRBJ2-1, reads KAGVTQTPRYLIKTRGQQVTLSCSPISGHRSVSWYQQTPGQGLQFLFEYFSETQRNKGNFPGRFSGRQFSNSRSEMNVSTLELGDSALYLCASSRKPTSGMLSSYNEQFFGPGTRLTVL.

The chain couples TRBV27 to TRBJ1-1, with D unresolved. The CDR3 runs 14 residues. Germline loops: CDR1 MNHEY, CDR2 SMNVEV (reference sequence). CDR3 in amino acids: CTTVRMWPNTEAFF. CDR3 coding DNA: TGTACGACGGTGAGGATGTGGCCGAACACTGAAGCTTTCTTT.

This clone was counted a few times. This chain links TRBV7-2 with TRBJ1-2, with TRBD1 matching 9 bases. CDR1 is SGHTA, CDR2 FQGNSA, per germline. This CDR3 region has 14 residues. J lost 2 bases, V lost 4 bases, and 2 bases had no gene match. The chain's CDR3 is CASSSDRGNYGYTF. CDR3 in DNA: TGTGCCAGCAGCTCAGACAGGGGGAACTATGGCTACACCTTC.

Only a few counts were recorded for this clone. The genes are TRBV15 and TRBJ2-3; TRBD2 matches 9 bases. J gave up 7 bases and V 1 base, and 15 bases lay outside the gene matches. Germline values: CDR1 LNHNV, CDR2 YYDKDF (reference sequence). The CDR3 runs to 18 residues. CDR3 sequence reads: CATSRGLGTSLLTNTQYF. CDR3 nucleotides: TGTGCCACCAGCAGAGGGTTGGGGACTAGCTTATTAACGAATACGCAGTATTTT.

This clone has a handful of counts. V usage is TRBV6-4 and J usage is TRBJ2-2; 8 positions agree with TRBD2. After removal of 4 bases from V and 2 bases from J, the junction contained 3 bases not matched to a gene. CDR1 and CDR2 (germline): MRHNA, SNTAGT. The CDR3 extends over 15 amino acids. In nucleotides, the CDR3 is TGTGCCAGCAGTGCACTAGCGGCCAACACCGGGGAGCTGTTTTTT. It is translated as CASSALAANTGELFF.

As concerns this clone: This likely stems from a read error, as it lies one base from a far larger clone. This sample also contains other DNA sequences that code for the same CDR3. V usage is TRBV27 and J usage is TRBJ1-1; 8 positions agree with TRBD1. The germline V gene has CDR1 MNHEY and CDR2 SMNVEV (reference sequence). The CDR3 runs 16 residues. V lost 3 bases, J lost 10 bases, and 16 bases stayed unmatched. CDR3 loop: CASSLLPTGTGSGAFF. As DNA, the CDR3 is TGTGCCAGCAGTTTGCTACCTACCGGGACAGGCTCTGGAGCTTTCTTT.

This chain uses TRBV7-9 with TRBJ2-5; the D gene is possibly TRBD2 (6 bases). V lost 2 bases and J 1 base, leaving 14 bases between the germline ends. This CDR3 has 16 amino acids. Germline values: CDR1 SEHNR, CDR2 FQNEAQ (reference sequence). CDR3 amino acids: CASSLFGSGIQETQYF. The CDR3 DNA is TGTGCCAGCAGCTTATTCGGGAGTGGGATCCAAGAGACCCAGTACTTC.